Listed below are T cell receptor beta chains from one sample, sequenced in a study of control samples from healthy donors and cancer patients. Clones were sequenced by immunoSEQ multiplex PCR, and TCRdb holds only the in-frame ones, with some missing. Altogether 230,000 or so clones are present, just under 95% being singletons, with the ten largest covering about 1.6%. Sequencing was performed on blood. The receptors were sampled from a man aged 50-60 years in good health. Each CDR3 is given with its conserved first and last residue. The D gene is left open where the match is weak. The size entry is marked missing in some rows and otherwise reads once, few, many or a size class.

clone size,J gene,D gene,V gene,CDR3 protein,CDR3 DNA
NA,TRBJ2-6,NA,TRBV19,CASQIGTISGANVLTF,TGTGCCAGCCAAATAGGCACGATCTCTGGGGCCAACGTCCTGACTTTC
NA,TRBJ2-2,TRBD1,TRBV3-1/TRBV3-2,CASSHGTGGVGELFF,TGTGCCAGCAGCCACGGGACAGGGGGAGTCGGGGAGCTGTTTTTT
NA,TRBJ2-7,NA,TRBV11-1,CASRRDSSYEQYF,TGTGCCAGCAGGCGGGACTCCTCCTACGAGCAGTACTTC
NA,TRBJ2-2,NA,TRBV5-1,CASSLEAGNTGELFF,TGCGCCAGCAGCTTGGAGGCCGGAAACACCGGGGAGCTGTTTTTT
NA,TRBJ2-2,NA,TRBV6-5,CASSYTQASQELFF,TGTGCCAGCAGTTACACACAGGCGTCTCAGGAGCTGTTTTTT
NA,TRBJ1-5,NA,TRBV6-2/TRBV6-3,CASSFSPPFWPQHF,TGTGCCAGCAGTTTCAGTCCCCCGTTCTGGCCCCAGCATTTT
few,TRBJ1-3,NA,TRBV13,CASSPGLSGNTIYF,TGTGCCAGCAGCCCAGGGTTATCCGGAAACACCATATATTTT
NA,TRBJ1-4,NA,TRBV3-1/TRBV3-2,CASSQDSKASGANEKLFF,TGTGCCAGCAGCCAAGATTCGAAGGCGTCAGGGGCTAATGAAAAACTGTTTTTT
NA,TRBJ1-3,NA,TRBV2,CASSGIFMDTIYF,TGTGCCAGCAGTGGGATATTCATGGACACCATATATTTT
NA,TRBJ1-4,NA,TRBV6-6,CASSYSTGNEKLFF,TGTGCCAGCAGTTACTCGACGGGTAATGAAAAACTGTTTTTT
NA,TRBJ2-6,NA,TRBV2,CASREQGSGANVLTF,TGTGCCAGCAGAGAACAGGGCTCTGGGGCCAACGTCCTGACTTTC
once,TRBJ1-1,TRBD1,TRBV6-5,CASSYSATGDRTEAFF,TGTGCCAGCAGTTACTCAGCGACAGGGGATCGGACTGAAGCTTTCTTT
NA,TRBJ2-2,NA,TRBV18,CASSPLGTSANTGELFF,TGTGCCAGCTCACCCCTTGGGACATCGGCGAACACCGGGGAGCTGTTTTTT
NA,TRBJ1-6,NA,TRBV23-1,CASSRPRARRDSPLHF,TGCGCCAGCAGTCGTCCCCGGGCCCGACGGGATTCACCCCTCCACTTT
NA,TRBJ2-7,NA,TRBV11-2,CASSLVLGPYEQYF,TGTGCCAGCAGCTTAGTTTTGGGGCCCTACGAGCAGTACTTC
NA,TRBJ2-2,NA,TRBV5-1,CASSSGEGDTGELFF,TGCGCCAGCAGCTCTGGGGAGGGGGACACCGGGGAGCTGTTTTTT
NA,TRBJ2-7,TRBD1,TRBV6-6,CASSTTGESSYEQYF,TGTGCCAGCAGTACAACAGGGGAGAGCTCCTACGAGCAGTACTTC
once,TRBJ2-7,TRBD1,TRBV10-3,CAISGSGKGDSSYEQYF,TGTGCCATCAGTGGGTCCGGTAAGGGGGACAGCTCCTACGAGCAGTACTTC
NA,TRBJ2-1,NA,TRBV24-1,CATRGRGNEQFF,TGTGCCACCAGGGGAAGGGGAAATGAGCAGTTCTTC
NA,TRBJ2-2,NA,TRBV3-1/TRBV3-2,CASSQDERGRLTGELFF,TGTGCCAGCAGCCAAGATGAAAGGGGGAGGTTGACCGGGGAGCTGTTTTTT
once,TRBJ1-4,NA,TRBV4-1,CASSQDKRGREKLFF,TGCGCCAGCAGCCAAGATAAAAGGGGCCGAGAAAAACTGTTTTTT
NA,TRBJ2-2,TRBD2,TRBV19,CASKGTSHTGELFF,TGTGCCAGTAAGGGGACTAGCCACACCGGGGAGCTGTTTTTT
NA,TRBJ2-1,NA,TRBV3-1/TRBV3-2,CASSLRDLQYNEQFF,TGTGCCAGCAGCCTCCGGGACTTACAGTACAATGAGCAGTTCTTC
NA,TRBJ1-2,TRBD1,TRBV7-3,CASSVDRGGYGYTF,TGTGCCAGCAGCGTGGACAGGGGAGGTTATGGCTACACCTTC
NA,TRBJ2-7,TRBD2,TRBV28,CASSLFRTSGGYEQYF,TGTGCCAGCAGTTTATTCCGGACTAGCGGGGGCTACGAGCAGTACTTC
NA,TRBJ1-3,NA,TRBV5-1,CASSLEAIGNTIYF,TGCGCCAGCAGCTTGGAAGCTATTGGAAACACCATATATTTT
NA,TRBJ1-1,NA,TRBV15,CATSRDGQNTEAFF,TGTGCCACCAGCAGAGATGGACAGAACACTGAAGCTTTCTTT
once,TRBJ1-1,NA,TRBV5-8,CASSFWTLNTEAFF,TGTGCCAGCAGCTTCTGGACACTGAATACTGAAGCTTTCTTT
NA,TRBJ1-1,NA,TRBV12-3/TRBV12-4,CASSSREGTEAFF,TGTGCCAGCAGCTCCAGAGAGGGGACTGAAGCTTTCTTT
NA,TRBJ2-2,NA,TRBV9,CASSVRDGGELFF,TGTGCCAGCAGCGTTAGGGATGGCGGGGAGCTGTTTTTT
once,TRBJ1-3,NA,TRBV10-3,CAISAGNTIYF,TGTGCCATCAGTGCGGGAAACACCATATATTTT
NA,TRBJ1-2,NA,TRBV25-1,CASSESYYGYTF,TGTGCCAGCAGTGAATCGTACTATGGCTACACCTTC
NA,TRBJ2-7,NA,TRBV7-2,CASSLGAALSEQYF,TGTGCCAGCAGCTTGGGGGCGGCTCTCTCCGAGCAGTACTTC
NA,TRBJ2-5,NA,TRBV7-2,CASSSPLDSTIETQYF,TGTGCCAGCAGCTCCCCCTTGGACAGTACGATAGAGACCCAGTACTTC
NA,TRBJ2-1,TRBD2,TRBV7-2,CASSQTSGVSYNEQFF,TGTGCCAGCAGCCAGACGAGCGGGGTCTCCTACAATGAGCAGTTCTTC
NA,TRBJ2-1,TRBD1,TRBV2,CASELGQGAYNEQFF,TGTGCCAGTGAACTGGGACAGGGGGCGTACAATGAGCAGTTCTTC
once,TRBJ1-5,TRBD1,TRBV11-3,CASSWGTGAEQPQHF,TGTGCCAGCAGCTGGGGGACAGGGGCGGAACAGCCCCAGCATTTT
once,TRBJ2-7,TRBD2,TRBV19,CASSITSGPLEQYF,TGTGCCAGTAGCATTACTAGCGGTCCTCTAGAGCAGTACTTC
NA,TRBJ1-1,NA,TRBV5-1,CASSDQSNTEAFF,TGCGCCAGCAGCGATCAATCGAACACTGAAGCTTTCTTT
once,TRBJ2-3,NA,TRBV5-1,CASSLGVEVKDTQYF,TGCGCCAGCAGCTTGGGAGTAGAAGTTAAAGATACGCAGTATTTT
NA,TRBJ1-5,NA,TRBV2,CASGRSGNQPQHF,TGTGCCAGCGGGCGCAGCGGCAATCAGCCCCAGCATTTT
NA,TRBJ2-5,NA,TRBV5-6,CASSLVQIETQYF,TGTGCCAGCAGCTTGGTACAGATAGAGACCCAGTACTTC
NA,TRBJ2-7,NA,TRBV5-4,CASSHTGTLPYEQYF,TGTGCCAGCAGCCACACAGGGACCCTACCCTACGAGCAGTACTTC
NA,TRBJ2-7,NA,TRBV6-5,CASSYSFVGGNEQYF,TGTGCCAGCAGTTACTCGTTTGTGGGGGGCAACGAGCAGTACTTC
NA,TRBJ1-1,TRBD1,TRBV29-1,CSVVGRGNAEAFF,TGCAGCGTTGTAGGCAGGGGGAACGCTGAAGCTTTCTTT
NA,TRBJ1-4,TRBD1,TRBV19,CASSPGTGIEKLFF,TGTGCCAGTAGTCCCGGGACAGGGATTGAAAAACTGTTTTTT
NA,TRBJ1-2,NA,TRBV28,CASSFGGGYGYTF,TGTGCCAGCAGTTTTGGGGGGGGCTATGGCTACACCTTC
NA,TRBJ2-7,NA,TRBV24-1,CATSDPDKPHEQYF,TGTGCCACCAGTGATCCGGACAAGCCCCACGAGCAGTACTTC
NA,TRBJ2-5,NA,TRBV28,CASSLAIGLETQYF,TGTGCCAGCAGTTTGGCGATAGGTCTAGAGACCCAGTACTTC
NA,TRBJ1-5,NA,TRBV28,CASSFLDHYSNQPQHF,TGTGCCAGCAGTTTCCTAGACCACTATAGCAATCAGCCCCAGCATTTT
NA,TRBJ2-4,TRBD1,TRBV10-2,CASRPGQGNIQYF,TGCGCCAGCAGGCCGGGACAGGGAAACATTCAGTACTTC
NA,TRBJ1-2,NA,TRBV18,CASSRKGVRTNYGYTF,TGTGCCAGCTCACGAAAGGGGGTCAGGACCAACTATGGCTACACCTTC
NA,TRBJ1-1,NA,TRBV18,CASRSGETEAFF,TGTGCCAGTCGGTCTGGGGAAACTGAAGCTTTCTTT
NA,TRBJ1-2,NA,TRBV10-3,CAIRLPGASGGYTF,TGTGCCATCAGGCTACCCGGGGCATCAGGGGGCTACACCTTC
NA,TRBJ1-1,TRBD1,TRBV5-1,CASSTGQGNTEAFF,TGCGCCAGCAGCACGGGACAGGGGAACACTGAAGCTTTCTTT